This TCR beta chain derives from a study of glioma-infiltrating T cells. General study findings and limits: Above-expected tissue-blood divergence occurred in all gliomas, most in low-grade ones. Very few CDR3 sequences were shared between tissue and blood.

This clonotype came up a few times. The antigen is undetermined. With 0 bases removed from V and 3 bases from J, the gap between germline ends came to 10 bases. The CDR3 consists of 14 residues. CDR1 SGHKS and CDR2 YYEKEE come from the germline V gene (reference sequence). Using RNA template, CDR3s of TCR alpha and beta were amplified with iRepertoire arm-PCR. For one-step reverse transcription and amplification, roughly 85-450 ng of tissue mRNA or PBMC total RNA was used. TCRdb itself ran the multiplex PCR reads through MiXCR, one entry per CDR3 protein. This table has roughly 100,000 distinct CDR3 sequences, 35% to 45% appearing once.

The chain is built from TRBV5-5 and TRBJ2-7, with a weak D call TRBD2 (5 bases). This sequence originates from a human donor with low-grade glioma or glioblastoma, undergoing nonglioma brain surgery, or in good health (not recorded which). Sequencing used glioma tissue, nonneoplastic brain tissue, or PBMCs (not recorded which). In DNA, the CDR3 is TGTGCCAGCAGCTTGGACGGGGATCTCTACGAGCAGTACTTC. This translates into CASSLDGDLYEQYF. Full variable domain (remainder filled in from reference TRBV5-5 and TRBJ2-7): DAGVTQSPTHLIKTRGQQVTLRCSPISGHKSVSWYQQVLGQGPQFIFQYYEKEERGRGNFPDRFSARQFPNYSSELNVNALLLGDSALYLCASSLDGDLYEQYFGPGTRLTVT.